This TCR beta chain appears in the sequencing data of a study of molecular identifiers for immune sequencing clone quantification. Sorting isolated naive CD8 T cells as CD8+CD4-CCR7+CD45RA+ events. TCRdb re-called the PCR reads through MiXCR, storing one row per CDR3 protein. The sample lists fewer than 70,000 distinct CDR3 sequences, less than 20% seen once, with over 1.3% in the top ten. Between the trimmed V and J ends, which lost 1 base and 1 base, there was a span of 6 bases. Germline V CDR1 and CDR2: SGHNT, YENEEA. CDR3 size: 14 residues. At least ten counts were recorded for this clonotype. The chain joins TRBV11-3 to TRBJ2-3; D is uncertain. The TCR sequence derives from a human donor in good health. Some libraries in this study had Jurkat cell RNA spiked in. The sequencing input was naive CD8+ T cells from blood, with Jurkat cell RNA spiked in. This sample's subset: FACS-sorted CD8+CD4-CCR7+CD45RA+ naive T cells. CDR3 DNA sequence: TGTGCCAGCAGCTTAGGACGTGGCACAGATACGCAGTATTTT. This sequence encodes CASSLGRGTDTQYF.